Shown below are 14 T cell receptor beta chains from a single sample sequenced in a study of cytomegalovirus exposure and HLA in healthy donors. In the PCR, 60 Vbeta and 13 Jbeta primers were used. The method was immunoSEQ multiplex PCR; TCRdb's version includes in-frame clones alone and lacks a portion of them. The sample consists of some 170,000 clones, more than 80% of them appearing once. The sequenced material came from PBMCs. These receptors were taken from a woman younger than 45 in good health and CMV-seropositive.

CDR3 loop: CASSSGQGGGIQYF. CDR3 bases: TGTGCCAGCAGTTCCGGACAGGGCGGCGGCATTCAGTACTTC. The chain joins TRBV6-5 to TRBJ2-4; TRBD1 agrees at 8 bases. CDR1 is MNHEY and CDR2 is SVGAGI in the germline V gene. The length of the CDR3 is 14 residues. Trimming cost V 4 bases and J 9 bases; bases outside gene matches: 8.

This sequence joins TRBV5-5 and TRBJ1-2; a possible D gene is TRBD1 (5 bases). The germline CDR1 and CDR2 sequences are SGHKS and YYEKEE (reference sequence). The CDR3 is 16 residues long. V was pared by 4 bases and J by 5 bases, with 21 bases between. CDR3 sequence (DNA): TGTGCCAGCAGCGTGGGCTTCGGCAGGGCGCTTTATGGCTACACCTTC. This translates into CASSVGFGRALYGYTF. The full variable domain, in which reference TRBV5-5 and TRBJ1-2 provide the parts outside the CDR3, is DAGVTQSPTHLIKTRGQQVTLRCSPISGHKSVSWYQQVLGQGPQFIFQYYEKEERGRGNFPDRFSARQFPNYSSELNVNALLLGDSALYLCASSVGFGRALYGYTFGSGTRLTVV.

CDR3 in DNA: TGTGCCAGCAGTTTGCAGGCAAACCCCTACAATGAGCAGTTCTTC. It encodes CASSLQANPYNEQFF. V is TRBV28 and J is TRBJ2-1; no definite D call. The CDR3 extends over 15 amino acids. Trimming shortened V by 3 bases and J by 2 bases, and 11 bases separated the two germline ends. Per germline, CDR1 MDHEN and CDR2 SYDVKM. The full variable domain, rest sourced from reference TRBV28 and TRBJ2-1, is DVKVTQSSRYLVKRTGEKVFLECVQDMDHENMFWYRQDPGLGLRLIYFSYDVKMKEKGDIPEGYSVSREKKERFSLILESASTNQTSMYLCASSLQANPYNEQFFGPGTRLTVL.

The chain uses TRBV6-6 and TRBJ1-1; a possible D gene is TRBD1 (5 bases). Between the trimmed V and J ends, which lost 5 bases and 9 bases, there was a span of 13 bases. Germline V CDR1 and CDR2: MNHNY, SVGAGI (reference sequence). The CDR3 is 12 residues long. This CDR3 reads CASSPPGTQAFF. The CDR3 DNA reads TGTGCCAGCAGTCCCCCAGGGACTCAAGCTTTCTTT.

The CDR3: CASSRQTKTGDPDTQYF. The CDR3 region has the DNA TGCGCCAGCAGCCGACAAACCAAAACAGGGGATCCAGATACGCAGTATTTT. The chain couples TRBV4-3 to TRBJ2-3, with TRBD1 identical over 7 bases. The CDR3 runs to 17 residues. V lost 4 bases to trimming and J lost 4 bases; unmatched junction nucleotides: 14. Germline V gene lookup returns CDR1 LGHNA and CDR2 YSLEER.

V is TRBV29-1 and J is TRBJ2-3; D uncertain. This CDR3 region has 12 residues. V lost 2 bases, J lost 3 bases, and 6 bases lay in between. Germline CDR1 is SQVTM and CDR2 is ANQGSEA. CDR3 nucleotide sequence: TGCAGCGTTGAACGGGTTACAGATACGCAGTATTTT. Translating gives CSVERVTDTQYF.

The chain joins TRBV28 to TRBJ1-4; D unclear. V was shortened by 6 bases and J by 1 base, with 9 bases between the two germline ends. Germline V lookup: CDR1 MDHEN, CDR2 SYDVKM. The CDR3 has 14 amino acids. The CDR3 reads CASSPLQTNEKLFF. For the CDR3, the DNA is TGTGCCAGCAGCCCACTACAAACTAATGAAAAACTGTTTTTT.

The rearrangement joins TRBV29-1 to TRBJ1-3; 7 bases are a match to TRBD1. The CDR3 is made up of 13 amino acids. Germline CDR1 and CDR2: SQVTM and ANQGSEA. Trimming at V came to 6 bases and at J to 0 bases, leaving 2 bases not matched to a gene. CDR3 in amino acids: CSVNRGSGNTIYF. CDR3 sequence (DNA): TGCAGCGTCAACAGGGGCTCTGGAAACACCATATATTTT.

This clone was picked up a small number of times. The CDR3 sequence is CASSLVPGAYEQYF. DNA for the CDR3: TGTGCCAGCAGCTTGGTACCAGGGGCCTACGAGCAGTACTTC. The chain recombines TRBV5-6 with TRBJ2-7; D might be TRBD1 (6 bases). Germline-derived CDR1 and CDR2 are SGHDT and YYEEEE. Deletions cut 0 bases from V and 2 bases from J, with 9 bases between. The CDR3 loop spans 14 amino acids.

The chain uses TRBV28 and TRBJ1-4; no definite D call. The CDR3 sequence is 13 residues long. Per germline, CDR1 MDHEN and CDR2 SYDVKM. The V and J ends lost 5 bases and 1 base respectively, with 5 bases between them. The CDR3 loop reads CASSPGTNEKLFF. The CDR3 bases are TGTGCCAGCAGTCCAGGAACTAATGAAAAACTGTTTTTT.

The table lists this clone with a few counts. The chain links TRBV6-1 to TRBJ2-5; TRBD1 is a possible D gene (5 bases). Germline assignment: CDR1 MNHNS and CDR2 SASEGT. The CDR3 has 14 amino acids. Trimming pared 4 bases from V and 4 bases from J, leaving 13 bases between. The CDR3 spells CASSGQTFGETQYF. CDR3 coding DNA: TGTGCCAGCAGTGGACAGACTTTCGGAGAGACCCAGTACTTC.

The V gene is TRBV7-9, the J gene TRBJ1-3; D possibly corresponds to TRBD1 (5 bases). Germline V CDR1 and CDR2: SEHNR, FQNEAQ (reference sequence). The V end was cut by 5 bases, the J end by 7 bases, with 24 bases between. The CDR3 sequence is 17 residues long. This CDR3 reads CASSPPLRRRQSNTIYF. The CDR3 DNA reads TGTGCCAGCAGCCCACCCTTGAGACGTCGACAGAGCAACACCATATATTTT.

V usage is TRBV5-1 and J usage is TRBJ1-1; the D is unclear. Germline V lookup: CDR1 SGHRS, CDR2 YFSETQ. This CDR3 contains 13 residues. V lost 4 bases and J 1 base, leaving 8 bases between the germline ends. The CDR3 DNA reads TGCGCCAGCAGCCCTTGGAGGAACACTGAAGCTTTCTTT. The encoded protein is CASSPWRNTEAFF.

The rearrangement uses TRBV27 and TRBJ2-3, with 7 bases that match TRBD2. V was clipped by 7 bases and J by 6 bases; unmatched bases: 10. The germline gives CDR1 MNHEY, CDR2 SMNVEV (reference sequence). The length of the CDR3 is 14 residues. The CDR3 region is CASTYRGDTDTQYF. Written as DNA, the CDR3 is TGTGCCAGCACCTACCGGGGGGATACGGATACGCAGTATTTT.